This record looks at one TCR beta chain sequence and its context. This clone was detected once. Its cognate antigen has yet to be identified. There are no base qualities to consult, and no much larger clone falls within one base. These data are taken from a study of cytomegalovirus exposure and HLA in healthy donors (dated by TCRdb to the late 2010s). Background for the entire study: In an earlier analysis of 550 to 750 of the donors, 276 Gb of sequence data and some 120 million unique TCR beta sequences from 150 million to 200 million T cells were reported. Of the roughly 400 genotyped donors, approximately 80% fell in the genetic ancestry cluster associated with self-reported Caucasian donors. About 330 gigabases of sequencing data and roughly 80 million unique TCR sequences made up an early release that covered 500 to 700 HLA-typed donors. The study was designed to test whether signatures of past pathogen exposure could be identified by cataloging public T cell receptors. All discovery cohort repertoires had been generated using a single sequencing platform. Typing coverage varied by locus: 629-630 donors for A, B, C, DRB1 and DQB1; 500 to 550 for DQA1; about 590 for DPA1; roughly 450 for DPB1. Rather than drawing on any new phenotypic data, the later analysis identified candidate immune exposures from TCR beta sequences and the way those sequences occurred across donors. High-throughput TCR immunosequencing, statistical association of individual TCRs with disease status, and machine learning were combined to predict cytomegalovirus infection status. Among 398 genotyped donors of the cohort, an average of about 240,000 unique TCR beta nucleotide sequences were sequenced per donor, around a sixth of them non-productive. To decide whether each TCR beta V gene segment behaved as functional or pseudogenic, an earlier analysis of over 500 of the donors relied on high-throughput TCR beta sequencing. Donor age, sex, ethnicity and CMV serostatus were compiled together with the repertoire data. Roughly five DR-DQ haplotypes were treated as single units for association and clustering because of strong linkage in the cohort. In a later analysis, previously published TCR beta repertoires from fewer than 750 donors were re-analyzed and high-resolution HLA genotyping was added so that TCR occurrence patterns could be studied. The T cell repertoires of around 730 subjects were profiled by immunosequencing and related to cytomegalovirus serostatus. In a later genetic analysis, genome-wide SNP genotypes for about 65% of the roughly 670 donors were used, and that subset was treated as a discovery cohort. Along with the approximately 700-subject first cohort, a separate validation cohort of over a hundred different subjects was used. HLA typing included class I and class II loci at four-digit resolution. What the research found in general, with its limitations: Most TCR sequences were observed very rarely across donors, whereas some public TCRs were present in many individuals. A further reported finding was that TCR beta sequences accurately predicted the HLA-A and HLA-B alleles for most subjects in the first cohort. Compared with equally common non-associated chains, HLA-associated TCR beta chains in a later analysis were more clonally expanded and had lower generation probabilities. In a later analysis, TCR association rates were found to vary across HLA loci, with the most associated TCRs seen for DRB1 alleles and the fewest for HLA-C alleles. Cytomegalovirus status was reported to be diagnosed by the classifier with high specificity and sensitivity in both the original and validation cohorts. Because HLA typing was unavailable for some donors at each locus, only the typed subset was used in association tests. CMV serostatus was the only immune exposure information available for the cohort. A later analysis found that most CMV-associated TCR beta chains appeared HLA-restricted, with HLA associations seemingly driven largely by CMV exposure. A few of the identified cytomegalovirus-associated TCR beta chains were confirmed in vitro to be specific for cytomegalovirus antigens. Broadly in line with IMGT annotations, most TCR beta V segments showed up in productive rearrangements about 90% or about 30% of the time in an earlier analysis of 587 of the donors. Specific HLA alleles were associated with more than 15,000 TCR beta sequences at a false discovery rate of 0.05 in a later analysis. A total of 150 or so TCR beta chains were listed by the study as associated with cytomegalovirus. A cluster of highly shared sequence variants was judged likely to be a technical artifact of the sequencing pipeline. The presence/absence analyses assumed that sequencing depth was roughly uniform across donors, and that assumption may not be true. V-gene and J-gene trimming of TCR beta chains was associated with a missense DCLRE1C variant in a later genetic analysis, and the association was replicated in an independent cohort. A later genetic analysis reported fewer N-insertions in productive TCRs among donors in an Asian-associated ancestry cluster than the 666-donor mean. According to a later analysis, parvovirus B19, influenza, CMV and Epstein-Barr virus appeared linked to several top co-occurrence clusters. The earlier analysis of some 540 of the donors excluded some 15 rarely observed V segments, including chromosome 9 orphons, because counts were too low. It was suggested by the authors that the approach could potentially be generalized to other disease states and immunological phenotypes. Because the 87-base-pair reads could not distinguish some IMGT-functional V segments, including TRBV6-2 and TRBV6-3, those segments were excluded. Linkage disequilibrium might explain the correlated functional status among segregating V segments, but an unknown experimental factor could not be ruled out. When HLA alleles, especially DR and DQ, strongly co-occurred, attributing TCR associations to individual alleles was difficult. In this cohort, only TCR beta chains were sequenced, and detectable features were limited by the absence of alpha or paired-chain data.

The cohort comprised more than 550 healthy bone marrow donors. At the time of sampling, every cohort member was nominally healthy, though immune exposures that went unrecorded were likely present. The donor tested CMV seropositive, placing the donor among the approximately 290 seropositive members of the cohort. A peripheral blood sample was collected from each donor, and TCR beta sequencing was performed on peripheral blood mononuclear cells. Genomic DNA was extracted from the blood cell samples with the Qiagen DNeasy Blood Extraction Kit. V lost 2 bases and J lost 7 bases; the stretch between them is 11 bases long. Counted from cysteine to phenylalanine, this CDR3 has 13 amino acids. Only CDR3 DNA remains: 39 bases, in frame from the first base. Looking up the germline V gene yields CDR1 MDHEN and CDR2 SYDVKM. Library generation was performed with the immunoSEQ multiplex PCR assay. For the multiplex PCR, a mixture combining 60 forward primers for TCR Vbeta segments and 13 reverse primers for TCR Jbeta segments was used. The CDR3 region of rearranged TCR beta genes was amplified from genomic DNA with a multiplex PCR assay. The amplified TCR beta libraries were sequenced on the Illumina HiSeq System as 87-base-pair reads. In the source study's methods: A later analysis counted about 80 million unique TCR beta chains across the 650 to 700 repertoires, and some 12 million of these chains were shared by at least two donors. To remove PCR and sequencing errors, raw reads were error-corrected and collapsed into unique sequences using a nearest-neighbor algorithm that merged closely related sequences. Alignment of CDR3 sequences to IMGT reference sequences was used to assign V, D and J gene segments. For a sequence to be retained, a match of at least six nucleotides to both a V gene segment and a J gene segment was required. Rearrangements were classified as productive when the CDR3 lacked stop codons and remained in frame with V and J, and all other rearrangements were classified as non-productive. CDR3 was defined according to IMGT convention as the region running from the second conserved V-encoded cysteine to the conserved J-encoded phenylalanine. The earlier analysis of roughly 590 of the donors excluded sequences that lacked an unambiguous match to a single V gene segment. An earlier analysis of almost 600 of the donors classified V segments as functional when productive rearrangements were above 56.7% and as segregating when the standard deviation between donors was above 5%. A statistical classification framework was built to diagnose cytomegalovirus status from the catalog of TCR beta chain sequences. In a later analysis, TCR nucleotide sequences were compared against IMGT/GENE-DB human TR gene sequences so that V and J genes could be assigned. Using the TCRdist pipeline, a later analysis assigned CDR3 sequences along with most-parsimonious VDJ recombination scenarios. In a later analysis, each TCR beta chain was defined by its CDR3 amino acid sequence together with its V-gene family, and reads without a unique V-gene family were excluded. In a later analysis, approximately 640 highly shared, low-generation-probability nucleotide sequences were removed to address suspected cross-contamination and a sequencing artifact. In a later analysis, a clonal expansion index was calculated for each public chain from normalized within-repertoire ranks of inferred template counts. In a later analysis, generation probabilities were computed with a VDJ recombination model fitted to out-of-frame rearrangements, and the resulting probabilities were checked against IGoR. In a later analysis, TCR-TCR, TCR-HLA and TCR-CMV co-occurrence was scored with hypergeometric tests, and a repertoire-size bias correction was applied to TCR pairs. A later analysis estimated false discovery rates by permuting HLA or CMV assignments 20 times. In a later analysis, co-occurring TCRs were grouped with DBSCAN, and TCRdist sequence similarity was added when clustering was performed within HLA-allele-positive subsets. Co-occurrence clustering excluded repertoires with fewer than 30,000 or more than 120,000 public chains, plus five with anomalous nucleotide sharing. TCRdb provides this immuneACCESS table in a form limited to in-frame rearrangements. Some clones are lacking; in checked studies, under half of them reflect an unresolved V gene, and why the rest are absent is not known. V and J calls and clone size follow that table, whereas D and trimming were derived from the DNA. Across this sample there are about 180,000 clones, with approximately 73% seen only once. The biggest ten clones account for roughly 2.5% of the sample.

The origin of this receptor is a woman aged 30 to 39 in good health and CMV-seropositive. The sequence is built from TRBV28 and TRBJ1-1; the D gene is perhaps TRBD1, on 6 matching bases. The sample comprised PBMCs. At the DNA level, the sequence is TGTGCCAGCAGTTTAGAGGGGGGGGTTGAAGCTTTCTTT. Its amino acids are CASSLEGGVEAFF.